These T cell receptor beta chains were read from a single sample in a study of breast tumors, draining lymph nodes, adjacent tissues. Via MiXCR, TCRdb re-called the multiplex PCR reads, giving one row per CDR3 protein. There are some 150,000 distinct CDR3 sequences in the sample; roughly a third occur only once, and about 3.8% lies in the top ten. What was sequenced was axillary lymph node tissue. The receptors were sampled from a female donor with breast cancer. Some clones in this sample may be carry-over from other donors' samples. Both conserved end residues are part of each CDR3. Fields, in order: J gene, V gene, D gene, clone size, CDR3 protein, CDR3 DNA. A D gene is named only where the DNA matches it firmly. Size is stated for part of the rows, as once, few or many counts, or as a class when the clone is expanded.

j_gene: TRBJ1-6
v_gene: TRBV20-1
d_gene: NA
abundance: many
CDR3aa: CSARSGGATESPLHF
CDR3nt: TGCAGTGCTAGATCCGGGGGCGCGACGGAATCACCCCTCCACTTT

j_gene: TRBJ2-7
v_gene: TRBV6-2/TRBV6-3
d_gene: TRBD1
abundance: many
CDR3aa: CASSVGTAYEQYF
CDR3nt: TGTGCCAGTAGTGTCGGGACAGCCTACGAGCAGTACTTC

j_gene: TRBJ1-5
v_gene: TRBV2
d_gene: TRBD1
abundance: NA
CDR3aa: CASMGQNQPQHF
CDR3nt: TGTGCCAGCATGGGACAGAATCAGCCCCAGCATTTT

j_gene: TRBJ2-3
v_gene: TRBV20-1
d_gene: NA
abundance: many
CDR3aa: CSARPLAMYTDTQYF
CDR3nt: TGCAGTGCTAGACCCCTAGCGATGTACACAGATACGCAGTATTTT

j_gene: TRBJ2-5
v_gene: TRBV12-3/TRBV12-4
d_gene: NA
abundance: many
CDR3aa: CASSSRDSQETQYF
CDR3nt: TGTGCCAGCAGTTCCCGGGACTCCCAAGAGACCCAGTACTTC

j_gene: TRBJ1-2
v_gene: TRBV6-6
d_gene: NA
abundance: NA
CDR3aa: CASSYRMGGPGRGYTF
CDR3nt: TGTGCCAGCAGTTACCGAATGGGGGGGCCGGGTCGAGGCTACACCTTC

j_gene: TRBJ1-4
v_gene: TRBV29-1
d_gene: NA
abundance: NA
CDR3aa: CSVVGGSEGKLFF
CDR3nt: TGCAGCGTTGTCGGGGGATCCGAGGGGAAACTGTTTTTT

j_gene: TRBJ2-2
v_gene: TRBV4-1
d_gene: TRBD1
abundance: NA
CDR3aa: CASSSSGTGYTGELFF
CDR3nt: TGCGCCAGCAGCTCAAGCGGGACAGGGTACACCGGGGAGCTGTTTTTT

j_gene: TRBJ2-1
v_gene: TRBV5-6
d_gene: NA
abundance: NA
CDR3aa: CASSLSPSSYNEQFF
CDR3nt: TGTGCCAGCAGCTTGAGCCCGAGCTCCTACAATGAGCAGTTCTTC

j_gene: TRBJ1-2
v_gene: TRBV30
d_gene: NA
abundance: many
CDR3aa: CACIQRDILYGYTF
CDR3nt: TGTGCCTGTATCCAACGGGACATCCTCTATGGCTACACCTTC

j_gene: TRBJ1-2
v_gene: TRBV9
d_gene: NA
abundance: NA
CDR3aa: CASSVAGASGYAF
CDR3nt: TGTGCCAGCAGCGTAGCAGGGGCAAGTGGCTACGCCTTC

j_gene: TRBJ2-7
v_gene: TRBV24-1
d_gene: TRBD2
abundance: many
CDR3aa: CATSALAGGTYEQYF
CDR3nt: TGTGCCACCAGTGCCCTAGCGGGGGGTACCTACGAGCAGTACTTC

j_gene: TRBJ1-4
v_gene: TRBV24-1
d_gene: TRBD1
abundance: many
CDR3aa: CATSEPGTGDEKLFF
CDR3nt: TGTGCCACCAGTGAGCCCGGGACAGGGGATGAAAAACTGTTTTTT

j_gene: TRBJ1-2
v_gene: TRBV24-1
d_gene: NA
abundance: NA
CDR3aa: CATSDPWDYTF
CDR3nt: TGTGCCACCAGTGACCCTTGGGACTACACCTTC

j_gene: TRBJ2-2
v_gene: TRBV20-1
d_gene: NA
abundance: many
CDR3aa: CSARDPGAGATGELFF
CDR3nt: TGCAGTGCTAGAGACCCGGGGGCGGGAGCCACCGGGGAGCTGTTTTTT

j_gene: TRBJ2-3
v_gene: TRBV18
d_gene: TRBD1
abundance: few
CDR3aa: CASSFRQGVDTQYF
CDR3nt: TGTGCCAGCTCATTCCGACAGGGAGTAGATACGCAGTATTTT

j_gene: TRBJ1-2
v_gene: TRBV29-1
d_gene: TRBD1
abundance: many
CDR3aa: CSVSPGQGWYGYTF
CDR3nt: TGCAGCGTCTCACCCGGACAGGGATGGTATGGCTACACCTTC

j_gene: TRBJ1-2
v_gene: TRBV5-1
d_gene: TRBD1
abundance: NA
CDR3aa: CASSLASGQTSSGYTF
CDR3nt: TGCGCCAGCAGCTTGGCTTCGGGACAGACTAGCTCGGGCTACACCTTC

j_gene: TRBJ1-1
v_gene: TRBV19
d_gene: NA
abundance: few
CDR3aa: CASSIVRGSTEAFF
CDR3nt: TGTGCCAGTAGTATAGTTCGGGGTAGCACTGAAGCTTTCTTT

j_gene: TRBJ2-3
v_gene: TRBV7-2
d_gene: TRBD2
abundance: many
CDR3aa: CVSSTSGSMTDTQYF
CDR3nt: TGTGTCAGCAGCACGAGCGGGAGCATGACAGATACGCAGTATTTT

j_gene: TRBJ2-1
v_gene: TRBV6-2/TRBV6-3
d_gene: NA
abundance: many
CDR3aa: CASSFTPTEQFF
CDR3nt: TGTGCCAGCAGTTTCACCCCTACGGAGCAGTTCTTC

j_gene: TRBJ2-1
v_gene: TRBV7-6
d_gene: NA
abundance: many
CDR3aa: CASSLQTQSYNEQFF
CDR3nt: TGTGCCAGCAGCTTACAGACCCAGTCCTACAATGAGCAGTTCTTC

j_gene: TRBJ2-1
v_gene: TRBV9
d_gene: TRBD2
abundance: many
CDR3aa: CASSVGSGGYNEQFF
CDR3nt: TGTGCCAGCAGCGTAGGTAGCGGGGGATACAATGAGCAGTTCTTC

j_gene: TRBJ1-1
v_gene: TRBV25-1
d_gene: NA
abundance: few
CDR3aa: CASSDPGGGTEAFF
CDR3nt: TGTGCCAGCAGTGATCCCGGTGGCGGCACTGAAGCTTTCTTT

j_gene: TRBJ2-2
v_gene: TRBV4-3
d_gene: NA
abundance: NA
CDR3aa: CASSQPDTGDLFF
CDR3nt: TGCGCCAGCAGCCAACCAGACACCGGGGACCTGTTTTTT

j_gene: TRBJ2-7
v_gene: TRBV6-1
d_gene: NA
abundance: many
CDR3aa: CASSEGPLPSYEQYF
CDR3nt: TGTGCCAGCAGTGAAGGACCCCTTCCCTCCTACGAGCAGTACTTC

j_gene: TRBJ1-5
v_gene: TRBV30
d_gene: NA
abundance: many
CDR3aa: CAWSLGVGNQPQHF
CDR3nt: TGTGCCTGGAGTTTGGGGGTGGGAAATCAGCCCCAGCATTTT

j_gene: TRBJ2-7
v_gene: TRBV20-1
d_gene: TRBD2
abundance: NA
CDR3aa: CSATSGIYSYEQYF
CDR3nt: TGCAGTGCAACTAGCGGGATCTACTCCTACGAGCAGTACTTC

j_gene: TRBJ2-7
v_gene: TRBV7-2
d_gene: NA
abundance: NA
CDR3aa: CASSPSDRSYEQYF
CDR3nt: TGTGCCAGCAGCCCCTCCGACAGGTCCTACGAGCAGTACTTC

j_gene: TRBJ2-7
v_gene: TRBV5-6
d_gene: NA
abundance: many
CDR3aa: CASSFGTEPYHEQYF
CDR3nt: TGTGCCAGCAGCTTCGGGACGGAGCCATACCACGAGCAGTACTTC

j_gene: TRBJ2-1
v_gene: TRBV11-1
d_gene: TRBD2
abundance: NA
CDR3aa: CASSLFVGLAGWGQPYNEQFF
CDR3nt: TGTGCCAGCAGCTTATTCGTTGGCCTAGCGGGATGGGGACAGCCTTACAATGAGCAGTTCTTC

j_gene: TRBJ1-2
v_gene: TRBV24-1
d_gene: NA
abundance: many
CDR3aa: CATSDTGYNYGYTF
CDR3nt: TGTGCCACCAGTGACACGGGGTACAACTATGGCTACACCTTC

j_gene: TRBJ2-7
v_gene: TRBV4-1
d_gene: TRBD1
abundance: many
CDR3aa: CASSQEGTVIQGEQYF
CDR3nt: TGCGCCAGCAGCCAAGAAGGGACAGTTATACAAGGCGAGCAGTACTTC

j_gene: TRBJ2-7
v_gene: TRBV30
d_gene: NA
abundance: many
CDR3aa: CAWSGGLLRGEQYF
CDR3nt: TGTGCCTGGAGTGGAGGTCTACTCCGAGGCGAGCAGTACTTC

j_gene: TRBJ1-5
v_gene: TRBV20-1
d_gene: NA
abundance: many
CDR3aa: CSASSFDRTRGNQPQHF
CDR3nt: TGCAGTGCTAGTTCTTTTGACAGGACGAGGGGCAATCAGCCCCAGCATTTT

j_gene: TRBJ1-1
v_gene: TRBV11-3
d_gene: NA
abundance: NA
CDR3aa: CASSSRRVNTEAFF
CDR3nt: TGTGCCAGCAGCTCTCGACGGGTAAACACTGAAGCTTTCTTT

j_gene: TRBJ1-3
v_gene: TRBV5-1
d_gene: TRBD1
abundance: many
CDR3aa: CASSPYTGVSGNTIYF
CDR3nt: TGCGCCAGCAGCCCTTACACAGGGGTCTCTGGAAACACCATATATTTT

j_gene: TRBJ2-5
v_gene: TRBV10-2
d_gene: NA
abundance: many
CDR3aa: CASSGEETQYF
CDR3nt: TGCGCCAGCAGTGGGGAAGAGACCCAGTATTTC

j_gene: TRBJ2-3
v_gene: TRBV3-1
d_gene: TRBD2
abundance: many
CDR3aa: CASSQDLGTGGRDTQYF
CDR3nt: TGTGCCAGCAGCCAAGATCTGGGAACGGGGGGGCGGGATACGCAGTATTTT

j_gene: TRBJ1-4
v_gene: TRBV7-2
d_gene: TRBD1
abundance: NA
CDR3aa: CASSLTGARVREKLFF
CDR3nt: TGTGCCAGCAGCTTAACAGGGGCACGGGTGCGGGAAAAACTGTTTTTT

j_gene: TRBJ2-3
v_gene: TRBV19
d_gene: TRBD1
abundance: many
CDR3aa: CASSDRGFGTDTQYF
CDR3nt: TGTGCCAGTAGCGACAGGGGATTTGGCACAGATACGCAGTATTTT

j_gene: TRBJ2-3
v_gene: TRBV28
d_gene: NA
abundance: many
CDR3aa: CASQTMPLDTQYF
CDR3nt: TGTGCCAGCCAGACCATGCCCCTAGATACGCAGTATTTT

j_gene: TRBJ2-7
v_gene: TRBV11-2
d_gene: TRBD2
abundance: NA
CDR3aa: CASSSYRGRDGEQYF
CDR3nt: TGTGCCAGCAGCTCCTACCGCGGGAGAGATGGCGAGCAGTACTTC

j_gene: TRBJ2-7
v_gene: TRBV5-1
d_gene: NA
abundance: many
CDR3aa: CASSLAVTSYEQYF
CDR3nt: TGCGCCAGCAGCTTGGCTGTGACGAGTTACGAGCAGTACTTC

j_gene: TRBJ2-3
v_gene: TRBV4-1
d_gene: TRBD2
abundance: NA
CDR3aa: CAGSPGGRGVTDTQYF
CDR3nt: TGCGCCGGCAGCCCGGGCGGGAGGGGGGTCACAGATACGCAGTATTTT

j_gene: TRBJ2-2
v_gene: TRBV11-1
d_gene: NA
abundance: NA
CDR3aa: CASSLGRGLNTGELFF
CDR3nt: TGTGCCAGCAGCTTAGGGCGCGGACTGAACACCGGGGAGCTGTTTTTT

j_gene: TRBJ1-6
v_gene: TRBV20-1
d_gene: TRBD1
abundance: once
CDR3aa: CSAREWDSRNSPLHF
CDR3nt: TGCAGTGCTAGAGAATGGGACAGTCGCAATTCACCCCTCCACTTT

j_gene: TRBJ1-2
v_gene: TRBV7-9
d_gene: TRBD1
abundance: many
CDR3aa: CASSFRGGDGYTF
CDR3nt: TGTGCCAGCAGCTTCAGGGGGGGCGACGGCTACACCTTC

j_gene: TRBJ2-7
v_gene: TRBV20-1
d_gene: TRBD2
abundance: many
CDR3aa: CSAAGASYEQYF
CDR3nt: TGCAGTGCGGCGGGAGCAAGCTACGAGCAGTACTTC

j_gene: TRBJ1-2
v_gene: TRBV20-1
d_gene: NA
abundance: many
CDR3aa: CSAITAGYTF
CDR3nt: TGCAGTGCCATCACAGCTGGCTACACCTTC

j_gene: TRBJ2-5
v_gene: TRBV7-9
d_gene: TRBD2
abundance: many
CDR3aa: CASSASGGGKETQYF
CDR3nt: TGTGCCAGCAGCGCTAGCGGGGGGGGGAAAGAGACCCAGTACTTC

j_gene: TRBJ1-2
v_gene: TRBV28
d_gene: NA
abundance: many
CDR3aa: CASSLRQDDGYTF
CDR3nt: TGTGCCAGCAGTTTAAGACAGGATGATGGCTACACCTTC